This is a list of T cell receptor beta chains from one sample in a study of blood T cell repertoires in COVID-19. The method was immunoSEQ multiplex PCR; TCRdb's version includes in-frame clones alone and lacks a portion of them. The sample has roughly 140,000 clones; roughly 86% are singletons. The sample was peripheral blood. All receptors come from a man aged 45-60 years with active or convalescent COVID-19. Both conserved end residues are part of each CDR3. D genes are given only for firm matches. Size is stated for part of the rows, as once, few or many counts, or as a class when the clone is expanded.

CDR3nt: TGTGCCAGTAGTATTGAGGCCATGAACACTGAAGCTTTCTTT
CDR3aa: CASSIEAMNTEAFF
d_gene: .
v_gene: TRBV19
j_gene: TRBJ1-1
abundance: .

CDR3nt: TGTGCCATCAGGCCGACAGGGGGCCAGAAACTGTTTTTT
CDR3aa: CAIRPTGGQKLFF
d_gene: TRBD1
v_gene: TRBV10-3
j_gene: TRBJ1-4
abundance: .

CDR3nt: TGTGCCAGCAGTTACCTCCCAGGGAGGCTTGGCTACACCTTC
CDR3aa: CASSYLPGRLGYTF
d_gene: .
v_gene: TRBV28
j_gene: TRBJ1-2
abundance: .

CDR3nt: TGTGCCAGCTCGCCTGCTACCGGGACAGCCTATGGCTACACCTTC
CDR3aa: CASSPATGTAYGYTF
d_gene: TRBD1
v_gene: TRBV18
j_gene: TRBJ1-2
abundance: .

CDR3nt: TGTGCCAGTAGTATAGACAGACATAGCAATCAGCCCCAGCATTTT
CDR3aa: CASSIDRHSNQPQHF
d_gene: .
v_gene: TRBV19
j_gene: TRBJ1-5
abundance: .

CDR3nt: TGTGCCAGCAGCTTATCCGGGACAAACAATGAGCAGTTCTTC
CDR3aa: CASSLSGTNNEQFF
d_gene: .
v_gene: TRBV7-8
j_gene: TRBJ2-1
abundance: .

CDR3nt: TGTGCCAGCAGCTTAGGACAGGGGCCCTCCTACGAGCAGTACTTC
CDR3aa: CASSLGQGPSYEQYF
d_gene: TRBD1
v_gene: TRBV7-3
j_gene: TRBJ2-7
abundance: .

CDR3nt: TGTGCCAGCAGCCCCGGGACAGGGGGCTCCTATAATTCACCCCTCCACTTT
CDR3aa: CASSPGTGGSYNSPLHF
d_gene: TRBD1
v_gene: TRBV5-4
j_gene: TRBJ1-6
abundance: few

CDR3nt: TGTGCCAGCAGTTGGGGGCTAGACAGCTCCAAAAACATTCAGTACTTC
CDR3aa: CASSWGLDSSKNIQYF
d_gene: .
v_gene: TRBV6-2/TRBV6-3
j_gene: TRBJ2-4
abundance: .

CDR3nt: TGTGCCAGCAGTTCGGGCCAAGAGACCCAGTACTTC
CDR3aa: CASSSGQETQYF
d_gene: .
v_gene: TRBV28
j_gene: TRBJ2-5
abundance: .

CDR3nt: TGTGCCAGCAGTTTATATGGGCCAAGCAATCAGCCCCAGCATTTT
CDR3aa: CASSLYGPSNQPQHF
d_gene: .
v_gene: TRBV28
j_gene: TRBJ1-5
abundance: once

CDR3nt: TGTGCCAGCAGCTCTGGACTAGCGGCTAGCACAGATACGCAGTATTTT
CDR3aa: CASSSGLAASTDTQYF
d_gene: TRBD2
v_gene: TRBV7-9
j_gene: TRBJ2-3
abundance: .

CDR3nt: TGTGCCAGCAGTCGTCTAGCGGGAGTAATAGATACGCAGTATTTT
CDR3aa: CASSRLAGVIDTQYF
d_gene: TRBD2
v_gene: TRBV7-3
j_gene: TRBJ2-3
abundance: .

CDR3nt: TGTGCCACCAGTGATCGGCAGGGGGCCTCGGAGACCCAGTACTTC
CDR3aa: CATSDRQGASETQYF
d_gene: TRBD1
v_gene: TRBV24-1
j_gene: TRBJ2-5
abundance: once

CDR3nt: TGTGCCAGCAGATCAGAGGGAAGTAGGGCTGAAGCTTTCTTT
CDR3aa: CASRSEGSRAEAFF
d_gene: .
v_gene: TRBV7-2
j_gene: TRBJ1-1
abundance: .

CDR3nt: TGTGCCATCAGTGAGTCGACAGCCAGCAATTCACCCCTCCACTTT
CDR3aa: CAISESTASNSPLHF
d_gene: .
v_gene: TRBV10-3
j_gene: TRBJ1-6
abundance: .

CDR3nt: TGCAGTGCTAGACGCAATAACGGGTTCTTC
CDR3aa: CSARRNNGFF
d_gene: .
v_gene: TRBV20-1
j_gene: TRBJ2-1
abundance: .

CDR3nt: TGTGCCTACACTCTAGGGGCTGGAAACACCATATATTTT
CDR3aa: CAYTLGAGNTIYF
d_gene: .
v_gene: TRBV30
j_gene: TRBJ1-3
abundance: .

CDR3nt: TGTGCCAGCAGCCTGGGACAGGGGGGAACTAATGAAAAACTGTTTTTT
CDR3aa: CASSLGQGGTNEKLFF
d_gene: TRBD1
v_gene: TRBV9
j_gene: TRBJ1-4
abundance: .

CDR3nt: TGTGCCAGCAGTGAATCCGGACAGGGGTATCAGCCCCAGCATTTT
CDR3aa: CASSESGQGYQPQHF
d_gene: TRBD1
v_gene: TRBV2
j_gene: TRBJ1-5
abundance: .

CDR3nt: TGTGCCAGCAGTGACTCTGTTGCTAGCGGGAGGGATGAGCAGTTCTTC
CDR3aa: CASSDSVASGRDEQFF
d_gene: TRBD2
v_gene: TRBV6-4
j_gene: TRBJ2-1
abundance: .

CDR3nt: TGTGCCAGCAGTTCCGGACAGGGGAACACCGGGGAGCTGTTTTTT
CDR3aa: CASSSGQGNTGELFF
d_gene: TRBD1
v_gene: TRBV28
j_gene: TRBJ2-2
abundance: .

CDR3nt: TGTGCCAGCAGCCATAAGGCGACTAGCGGGGTTAGAACCCAGTACTTC
CDR3aa: CASSHKATSGVRTQYF
d_gene: TRBD2
v_gene: TRBV7-2
j_gene: TRBJ2-5
abundance: .

CDR3nt: TGTGCCAGCAGCTTAGAACAGTACACTGAAGCTTTCTTT
CDR3aa: CASSLEQYTEAFF
d_gene: .
v_gene: TRBV7-2
j_gene: TRBJ1-1
abundance: .

CDR3nt: TGTGCCAGCAGCGGGACAGGAAGCTCCTATAATTCACCCCTCCACTTT
CDR3aa: CASSGTGSSYNSPLHF
d_gene: TRBD1
v_gene: TRBV9
j_gene: TRBJ1-6
abundance: .

CDR3nt: TGTGCCAGCAGCTTGGGGGGCGAAGGCTATGGCTACACCTTC
CDR3aa: CASSLGGEGYGYTF
d_gene: .
v_gene: TRBV5-6
j_gene: TRBJ1-2
abundance: .

CDR3nt: TGTGCCTGGAGTGTACAGAGTATTGGCAATCAGCCCCAGCATTTT
CDR3aa: CAWSVQSIGNQPQHF
d_gene: .
v_gene: TRBV30
j_gene: TRBJ1-5
abundance: .

CDR3nt: TGTGCCAGCAGCTTAGCGGACCCCGGGACAGGGGTCACTGAAGCTTTCTTT
CDR3aa: CASSLADPGTGVTEAFF
d_gene: TRBD1
v_gene: TRBV7-8
j_gene: TRBJ1-1
abundance: .

CDR3nt: TGTGCCAGCAGCCCCCGGACAGGAGTTTCCAATCAGCCCCAGCATTTT
CDR3aa: CASSPRTGVSNQPQHF
d_gene: TRBD1
v_gene: TRBV6-6
j_gene: TRBJ1-5
abundance: once

CDR3nt: TGCAGCGTTGGTGGGGGGGGCGGGCAGCCCCAGCATTTT
CDR3aa: CSVGGGGGQPQHF
d_gene: .
v_gene: TRBV29-1
j_gene: TRBJ1-5
abundance: .

CDR3nt: TGTGCCAGCAGCTCGCCCAGGGACTTTTCTTTCTATGGCTACACCTTC
CDR3aa: CASSSPRDFSFYGYTF
d_gene: .
v_gene: TRBV7-9
j_gene: TRBJ1-2
abundance: .

CDR3nt: TGCGCCAGCAGCACCGGGACAGCAGATGATCATGGCTACACCTTC
CDR3aa: CASSTGTADDHGYTF
d_gene: TRBD1
v_gene: TRBV5-1
j_gene: TRBJ1-2
abundance: .

CDR3nt: TGTGCCACCAGTGATGCCCCGGGACAGGGTTTCAATGAGCAGTTCTTC
CDR3aa: CATSDAPGQGFNEQFF
d_gene: TRBD1
v_gene: TRBV24-1
j_gene: TRBJ2-1
abundance: .

CDR3nt: TGCGCCAGCAGCCAGAACCCGGGACAGGGGGCGACTAATGAAAAACTGTTTTTT
CDR3aa: CASSQNPGQGATNEKLFF
d_gene: TRBD1
v_gene: TRBV4-1
j_gene: TRBJ1-4
abundance: .

CDR3nt: TGTGCCAGTAGCCCTACGGGGGTAATGAACACTGAAGCTTTCTTT
CDR3aa: CASSPTGVMNTEAFF
d_gene: .
v_gene: TRBV19
j_gene: TRBJ1-1
abundance: .